The 15 T cell receptor beta chains below come from one sample, sequenced in a study of beta chain features in type 1 diabetes. Expressed TCRB transcripts were sequenced because the isolated RNA had all been reverse transcribed beforehand. Measured with immunoSEQ multiplex PCR; TCRdb has only the in-frame clones, and not every one. The table records around 130,000 clones, 16% of them present only once. Antigens for these TCRs are unknown. Overall study results and limits: People with Type 1 diabetes carried modestly yet significantly shorter TCRB CDR3s in all four CD4+ subsets.

Specimen: central memory CD4+ T cells from blood. The receptors here all came from a man in his thirties or forties with type 1 diabetes.

This clone was observed at least ten times. This rearrangement joins TRBV29-1 to TRBJ2-1; 8 bases are shared with TRBD1. There are 13 residues in the CDR3. Germline assignment: CDR1 SQVTM and CDR2 ANQGSEA. The trim removed 5 bases at V and 7 bases at J, leaving 7 bases unmatched. This CDR3 reads CSVTQGAWNEQFF. For the CDR3, the DNA is TGCAGCGTTACGCAGGGGGCATGGAATGAGCAGTTCTTC.

This clone was recorded at least ten times. This chain joins TRBV27 and TRBJ2-7; 8 bases align to TRBD1. This CDR3 comprises 15 residues. Germline V gene lookup returns CDR1 MNHEY and CDR2 SMNVEV (reference sequence). V lost 2 bases to trimming and J lost 2 bases; unmatched junction nucleotides: 5. CDR3 sequence (DNA): TGTGCCAGCAGTTTACGCTGGACAGGGCCCTACGAGCAGTACTTC. Encoded protein: CASSLRWTGPYEQYF.

The chain recombines TRBV6-5 with TRBJ2-1; 10 bases line up with TRBD2. CDR3 length equals 15 residues. Germline values: CDR1 MNHEY, CDR2 SVGAGI. V dropped 2 bases and J dropped 8; count of bases not matched to a gene: 6. The CDR3 sequence is CASSYEAGGRDEQFF. The CDR3 coding sequence is TGTGCCAGCAGTTACGAAGCGGGGGGGCGCGATGAGCAGTTCTTC.

This clone has more than one count but fewer than ten. One junction end does not reproduce the germline sequence, and a read error may be involved. The gene calls are TRBV5-8 and TRBJ1-5; no clear D. Looked up from germline, CDR1 is SGHTS and CDR2 is YDEGEE. The CDR3 contains 13 residues. CDR3 amino acids: CASSQGNNQPQHF. The DNA for the CDR3 is TGCGCCAGCAGCCAAGGGAATAATCAGCCCCAGCATTTT. The variable domain in full, with the rest retrieved from reference TRBV5-8 and TRBJ1-5, is EAGVTQSPTHLIKTRGQQATLRCSPISGHTSVYWYQQALGLGLQFLLWYDEGEERNRGNFPPRFSGRQFPNYSSELNVNALELEDSALYLCASSQGNNQPQHFGDGTRLSIL.

This clone has a count of ten or more. V is TRBV29-1 and J is TRBJ2-6; D is possibly TRBD1 (5 bases). Germline-derived CDR1 and CDR2 are SQVTM and ANQGSEA. The V end lost 7 bases, the J end lost 2 bases, and 9 bases lay between the germline ends. This CDR3 has 13 amino acids. CDR3 sequence (DNA): TGCAGCGCCTCAGGGACTGGGGCCAACGTCCTGACTTTC. This translates into CSASGTGANVLTF.

Only a few counts were recorded for this clone. The chain uses TRBV11-2 and TRBJ2-3, with 8 nucleotides matching TRBD2. CDR1 and CDR2 (germline): SGHAT, FQNNGV. This CDR3 has 18 residues. The V gene end was trimmed by 6 bases and the J gene end by 1 base; junction bases not matched to a gene: 15. The CDR3 DNA reads TGTGCCAGCAGGTTCGGAGGGTGGACTAGCCTTCGCACAGATACGCAGTATTTT. Its protein is CASRFGGWTSLRTDTQYF.

This clone was picked up a small number of times. The chain employs TRBV10-3 and TRBJ1-2; D ambiguous. Germline V gene data show CDR1 as ENHRY and CDR2 as SYGVKD. V was pared by 4 bases and J by 1 base, with 7 bases between. This CDR3 comprises 13 residues. This CDR3 reads CAISVEINYGYTF. DNA of the CDR3: TGTGCCATCAGTGTAGAGATTAACTATGGCTACACCTTC.

This clone was seen more than once but under ten times. V gene TRBV5-1 combines with J gene TRBJ1-2; tentative D call: TRBD1 (5 bases). V lost 6 bases, J lost 1 base, and 16 bases lay in between. Germline V gene sequence: CDR1 SGHRS, CDR2 YFSETQ. The CDR3 runs to 15 residues. The CDR3 coding sequence is TGCGCCAGCACCGAGGGACTTACTAATAACTATGGCTACACCTTC. Its translation: CASTEGLTNNYGYTF.

This chain connects TRBV18 to TRBJ2-5; unclear D gene. The germline gives CDR1 KGHSH, CDR2 LQKENI. This CDR3 is 13 amino acids long. The V end lost 3 bases, the J end lost 3 bases, and 8 bases lay between the germline ends. The CDR3 spells CASSPGQEETQYF. CDR3 bases: TGTGCCAGCTCACCGGGCCAGGAAGAGACCCAGTACTTC.

This clone turned up a few times. The rearrangement links TRBV25-1 to TRBJ2-7; tentative D call: TRBD1 (7 bases). V was trimmed by 5 bases and J by 7 bases, leaving 15 bases between them. CDR1 is MGHDK, CDR2 SYGVNS, per germline. This CDR3 has 13 residues. The CDR3 loop reads CASSRRQGGEQYF. For the CDR3, the DNA is TGTGCCAGCAGTAGGCGACAGGGAGGTGAGCAGTACTTC.

The V and J genes are TRBV4-1 and TRBJ1-2; D ambiguous. CDR1 is MGHRA, CDR2 YSYEKL, per germline. Trimming took off 0 bases at V and 7 bases at J, with 9 bases between the two ends. The CDR3 is 13 amino acids. CDR3 loop: CASSQEYRAGYTF. CDR3 nucleotides: TGCGCCAGCAGCCAAGAGTATAGGGCTGGCTACACCTTC.

V usage is TRBV6-5 and J usage is TRBJ1-5; D remains ambiguous. The CDR3 spans 15 residues. V was cut by 0 bases and J by 3 bases, with 9 bases left in between. The germline V gene encodes CDR1 MNHEY and CDR2 SVGAGI. The CDR3 DNA is TGTGCCAGCAGTTACTCTGGAGTCACCAATCAGCCCCAGCATTTT. This codes for CASSYSGVTNQPQHF.

Many counts were recorded for this clone. The genes are TRBV6-5 and TRBJ2-7, with TRBD2 matching over 8 bases. Germline V gives CDR1 MNHEY, CDR2 SVGAGI. The CDR3 extends over 14 amino acids. Germline trimming cut 6 bases from V and 12 bases from J; bases unmatched to any gene: 16. CDR3 sequence reads: CASRPAGGEARRYF. DNA of the CDR3: TGTGCCAGCAGACCAGCCGGGGGGGAGGCCCGGAGGTACTTC.

This clone appeared a few times. This chain links TRBV29-1 with TRBJ2-3, with 11 bases lining up with TRBD1. The germline V gene has CDR1 SQVTM and CDR2 ANQGSEA. V trimming: 3 bases; J trimming: 2 bases; junction bases outside the gene matches: 7. There are 16 residues in the CDR3. DNA of the CDR3: TGCAGCGTTGACCCCGGGACAGGGGGATTCACAGATACGCAGTATTTT. It translates to CSVDPGTGGFTDTQYF.

The genes are TRBV4-1 and TRBJ2-7, with TRBD1 identical over 9 bases. Looked up from germline, CDR1 is MGHRA and CDR2 is YSYEKL. The CDR3 is 15 residues long. Trimming took 1 base from V and 5 from J; bases not matched to a gene: 6. Here the CDR3 DNA reads TGCGCCAGCAGCCAAGGGCCGACAGGGGGGGACGAGCAGTACTTC. It is translated as CASSQGPTGGDEQYF.